This T cell receptor beta chain was recovered during a study of blood T cell repertoires in COVID-19 (dated by TCRdb to the early 2020s). Turning to the overall study: Collaborator samples came from the United States, Italy and Spain and covered acute and convalescent phases of COVID-19. Subjects who had been exposed to COVID-19, were actively infected with it, or had recovered from it provided the deeply sampled blood TCRbeta repertoires that made up the dataset. Samples came from the ongoing ImmuneRACE study (first 160 participants) plus 1,254 subjects from 6 global collaborators. The repertoires were made available in a free public database intended to serve as a resource for research on the immune response to SARS-CoV-2. HLA class I and class II types, where available, came from metadata supplied by the sample provider rather than from assay-based typing. Nearly every sample came with metadata listing a de-identified subject ID, COVID-19 status, age in years and sex. The prospective study material was composed of cDNA or gDNA derived from T cells, B-cell-depleted T cells, or PBMCs.

Of note for this clone: Its antigen target is currently unknown. No much larger clonotype is one base removed from it; base qualities were not supplied.

Overall study results and their limits: How much clinical and demographic metadata was included differed by source and by participant, and the metadata was provided uncurated.

TCRbeta CDR3 regions were amplified from genomic DNA by means of the immunoSEQ Assay, a bias-controlled multiplex PCR. Under the source paper's analysis protocol: The number of nucleated cells in each sample was estimated from the amplification of reference gene primers within the assay. To quantify the absolute abundance of each unique TCRbeta CDR3 rearrangement, sequence reads were collapsed and filtered. Productive Simpson clonality was computed per sample as the square root of Simpson's diversity index over productive rearrangements. The table was pulled from immuneACCESS by TCRdb, which kept in-frame rearrangements only. Such tables lose some clones; where checked, under half of the loss comes from unresolved V genes, and the rest has no known cause. V and J calls and clone size are copied from that table; D and trimming were computed from the DNA. The sample has approximately 140,000 clones on record, 86% of them singletons. Jointly, the top ten make up less than 2.5% of the sample.

CDR1 SGHTS and CDR2 YDEGEE are derived from the germline V gene. The CDR3 runs 17 residues from the cysteine to the phenylalanine. Left in the record is the CDR3 DNA by itself, 51 bases read in frame from the first base. The junction shows trimming of 5 bases on V and 2 bases on J, plus 20 bases between the germline ends. Participants in the prospective study were enrolled through a virtual design, were aged roughly 18 to 100 years, and lived in about two dozen United States geographic areas. In the prospective study, participants were assigned to cohorts based on the clinical history participants reported in a screening survey and a study questionnaire. Recovered participants in ImmuneRACE Cohort 3 were defined by two consecutive negative NP/OP PCR tests, clearance by a healthcare professional, or resolution of symptoms. In the prospective study, mobile phlebotomists collected whole blood, serum and a nasopharyngeal or oropharyngeal swab from each participant. Prospective study participants could optionally give additional blood draws and questionnaires over an approximately 2-month period. Blood samples from the prospective study were shipped frozen or at room temperature prior to DNA extraction.

The rearrangement combines TRBV5-8 with TRBJ2-1; a tentative D match to TRBD1 spans 5 bases. Source material: PBMCs or T cells enriched from blood (not recorded which). This receptor was taken from a woman between 50 and 59 years old who had recovered from COVID-19. The CDR3 is CASSSPRFDSTYNEQFF. The bases are TGTGCCAGCAGTTCCCCACGATTTGACAGTACCTACAATGAGCAGTTCTTC.